This TCR beta chain was found in a study of blood T cell repertoires in COVID-19. The overall study: Donors in the United States, Italy and Spain gave samples during acute or convalescent COVID-19. The cDNA or gDNA used as material had been derived from T cells, B-cell-depleted T cells, or PBMCs.

This CDR3 region has 13 residues. Germline V gene lookup returns CDR1 MNHEY and CDR2 SVGAGI. Trimming removed 0 bases at V and 7 bases at J, with 9 bases between. Here immunoSEQ multiplex PCR was the method, and the copy in TCRdb shows in-frame clones only, minus some. The sample holds fewer than 250,000 clones, 80% to 90% seen once. The receptor's source is a man aged 40-50 years with acute or convalescent COVID-19. This chain uses TRBV6-5 with TRBJ1-2, with unresolved D. Sequencing was carried out using peripheral blood. In DNA, the CDR3 is TGTGCCAGCAGTTACTCCCTTGGCGGTGGCTACACCTTC. Residues: CASSYSLGGGYTF.